There are a few counts of the clone carrying this T cell receptor (beta chain). Its target is unknown. This entry is derived from a study of cytomegalovirus exposure and HLA in healthy donors. General study findings and limits: Generally TCR sequences proved uncommon, though certain public TCRs appeared in numerous donors. Reports described diagnosis of cytomegalovirus status by the classifier as highly specific and sensitive.

The donors formed part of the roughly 120-subject validation cohort, distinct from the approximately 670-subject first cohort. Trimming cost V 5 bases and J 6 bases, with 20 bases left between them. Germline-derived CDR1 and CDR2 are SGHTA and FQGNSA. CDR3 length: 16 amino acids. Sequencing used immunoSEQ multiplex PCR; TCRdb keeps in-frame clones, though not all of them. The sample lists over 100,000 clones; roughly 87% were seen once. The sequencing input was PBMCs. The receptor was isolated from a woman younger than 35 in good health and CMV-seronegative. The chain carries TRBV7-2 and TRBJ1-5; possibly TRBD1 for D (6 bases). CDR3 sequence: CASSPRGLRGSQPQHF. The CDR3 bases are TGTGCCAGCAGCCCCAGGGGTTTGAGGGGGAGTCAGCCCCAGCATTTT.